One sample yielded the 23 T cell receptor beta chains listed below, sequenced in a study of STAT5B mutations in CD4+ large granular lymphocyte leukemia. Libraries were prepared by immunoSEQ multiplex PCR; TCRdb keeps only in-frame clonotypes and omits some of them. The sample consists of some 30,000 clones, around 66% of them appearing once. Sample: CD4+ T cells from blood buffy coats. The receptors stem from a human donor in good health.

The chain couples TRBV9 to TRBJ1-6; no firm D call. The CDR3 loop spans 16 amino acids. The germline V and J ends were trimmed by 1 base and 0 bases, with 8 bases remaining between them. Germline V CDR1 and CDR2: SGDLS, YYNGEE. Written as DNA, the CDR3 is TGTGCCAGCAGCGTAACTGTCAGCTCCTATAATTCACCCCTCCACTTT. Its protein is CASSVTVSSYNSPLHF.

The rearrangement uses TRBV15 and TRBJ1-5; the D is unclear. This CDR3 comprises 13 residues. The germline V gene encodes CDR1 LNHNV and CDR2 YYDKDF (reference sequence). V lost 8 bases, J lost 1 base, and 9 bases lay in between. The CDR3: CATSGRSNQPQHF. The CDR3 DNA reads TGTGCCACCTCAGGACGGAGCAATCAGCCCCAGCATTTT. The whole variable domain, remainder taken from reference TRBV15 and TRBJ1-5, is DAMVIQNPRYQVTQFGKPVTLSCSQTLNHNVMYWYQQKSSQAPKLLFHYYDKDFNNEADTPDNFQSRRPNTSFCFLDIRSPGLGDTAMYLCATSGRSNQPQHFGDGTRLSIL.

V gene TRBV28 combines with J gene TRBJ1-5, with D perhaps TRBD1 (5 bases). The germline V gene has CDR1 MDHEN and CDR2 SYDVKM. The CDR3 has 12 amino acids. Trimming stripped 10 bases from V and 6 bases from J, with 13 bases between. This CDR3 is CATTGVSQPQHF. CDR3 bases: TGTGCCACCACAGGAGTCAGTCAGCCCCAGCATTTT.

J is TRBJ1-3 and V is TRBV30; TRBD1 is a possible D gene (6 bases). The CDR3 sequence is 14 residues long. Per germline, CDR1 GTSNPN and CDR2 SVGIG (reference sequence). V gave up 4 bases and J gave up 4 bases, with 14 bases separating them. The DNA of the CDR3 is TGTGCCTGGACAGGGGTAGGAAGGGGAAACACCATATATTTT. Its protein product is CAWTGVGRGNTIYF.

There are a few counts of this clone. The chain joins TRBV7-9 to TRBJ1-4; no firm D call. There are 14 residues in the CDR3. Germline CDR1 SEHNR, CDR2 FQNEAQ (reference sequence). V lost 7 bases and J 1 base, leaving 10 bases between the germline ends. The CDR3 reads CASTFGRTNEKLFF. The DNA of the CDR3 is TGTGCCAGCACCTTTGGTAGAACTAATGAAAAACTGTTTTTT.

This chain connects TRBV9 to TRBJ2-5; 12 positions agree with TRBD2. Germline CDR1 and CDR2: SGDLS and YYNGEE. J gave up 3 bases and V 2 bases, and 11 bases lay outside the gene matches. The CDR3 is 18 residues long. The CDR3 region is CASSVGLAGQISEETQYF. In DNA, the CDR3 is TGTGCCAGCAGCGTCGGACTAGCGGGGCAGATCTCGGAAGAGACCCAGTACTTC.

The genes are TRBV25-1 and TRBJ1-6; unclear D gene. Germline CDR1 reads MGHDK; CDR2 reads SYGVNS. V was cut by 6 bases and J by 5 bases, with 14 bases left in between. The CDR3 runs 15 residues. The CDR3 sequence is CASSLGQINNSPLHF. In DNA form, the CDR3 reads TGTGCCAGCAGCCTAGGGCAGATTAATAATTCACCCCTCCACTTT.

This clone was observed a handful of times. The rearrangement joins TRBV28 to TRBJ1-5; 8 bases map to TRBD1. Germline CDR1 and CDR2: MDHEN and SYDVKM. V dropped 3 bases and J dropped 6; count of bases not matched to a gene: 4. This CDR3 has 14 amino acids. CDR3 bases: TGTGCCAGCAGTTTCAGGGGGCGAGGTCAGCCCCAGCATTTT. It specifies CASSFRGRGQPQHF.

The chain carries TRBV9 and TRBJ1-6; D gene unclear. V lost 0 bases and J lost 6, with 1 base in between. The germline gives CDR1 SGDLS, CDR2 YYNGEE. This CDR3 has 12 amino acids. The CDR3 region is CASSVGNSPLHF. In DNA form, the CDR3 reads TGTGCCAGCAGCGTAGGTAATTCACCCCTCCACTTT. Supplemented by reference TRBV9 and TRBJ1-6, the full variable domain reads DSGVTQTPKHLITATGQRVTLRCSPRSGDLSVYWYQQSLDQGLQFLIQYYNGEERAKGNILERFSAQQFPDLHSELNLSSLELGDSALYFCASSVGNSPLHFGNGTRLTVT.

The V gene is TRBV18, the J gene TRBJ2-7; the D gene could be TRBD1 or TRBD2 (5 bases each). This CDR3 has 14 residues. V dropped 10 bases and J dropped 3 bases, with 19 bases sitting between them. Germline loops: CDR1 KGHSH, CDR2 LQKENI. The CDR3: CATVSRDGLYEQYF. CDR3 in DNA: TGTGCCACCGTATCCCGGGACGGACTCTACGAGCAGTACTTC.

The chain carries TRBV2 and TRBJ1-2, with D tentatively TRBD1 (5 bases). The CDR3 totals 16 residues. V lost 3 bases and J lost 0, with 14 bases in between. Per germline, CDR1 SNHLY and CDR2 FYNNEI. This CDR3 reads CASSDRGDRANYGYTF. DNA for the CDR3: TGTGCCAGCAGTGATAGAGGAGACAGAGCTAACTATGGCTACACCTTC.

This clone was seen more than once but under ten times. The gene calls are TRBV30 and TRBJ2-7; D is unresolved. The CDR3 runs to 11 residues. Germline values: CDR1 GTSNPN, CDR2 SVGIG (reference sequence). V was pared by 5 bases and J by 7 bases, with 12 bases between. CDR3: CAWGIQGEQYF. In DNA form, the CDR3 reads TGTGCCTGGGGGATCCAAGGGGAGCAGTACTTC.

CDR3 sequence (DNA): TGTGCCAGCAGCCCTGGGACAGGGTACTATGGCTACACCTTC. This gives the protein CASSPGTGYYGYTF. The V and J genes are TRBV5-6 and TRBJ1-2; TRBD1 matches 9 bases. The CDR3 covers 14 residues. J lost 3 bases, V lost 4 bases, and 4 bases had no gene match. Germline V CDR1 and CDR2: SGHDT, YYEEEE. The variable domain in full, completed from reference TRBV5-6 and TRBJ1-2, reads DAGVTQSPTHLIKTRGQQVTLRCSPKSGHDTVSWYQQALGQGPQFIFQYYEEEERQRGNFPDRFSGHQFPNYSSELNVNALLLGDSALYLCASSPGTGYYGYTFGSGTRLTVV.

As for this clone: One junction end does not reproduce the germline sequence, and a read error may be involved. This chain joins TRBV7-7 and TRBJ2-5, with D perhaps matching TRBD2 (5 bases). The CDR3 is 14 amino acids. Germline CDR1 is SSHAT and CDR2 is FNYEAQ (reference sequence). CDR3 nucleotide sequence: TGTGCTAGCAGCTTAACAGTGAGCGGAGAGACCCAGTACTTC. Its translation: CASSLTVSGETQYF.

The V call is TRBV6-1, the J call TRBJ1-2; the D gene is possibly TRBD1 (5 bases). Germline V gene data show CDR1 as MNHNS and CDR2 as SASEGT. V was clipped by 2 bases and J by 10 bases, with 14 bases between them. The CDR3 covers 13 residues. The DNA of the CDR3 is TGTGCCAGCAGTGAATCAATCAACAGGTACTACACCTTC. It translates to CASSESINRYYTF.

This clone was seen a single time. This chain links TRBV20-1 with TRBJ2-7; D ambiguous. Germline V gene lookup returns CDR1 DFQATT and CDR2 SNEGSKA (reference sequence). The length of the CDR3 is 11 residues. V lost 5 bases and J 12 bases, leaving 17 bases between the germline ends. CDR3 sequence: CSARPEALGYF. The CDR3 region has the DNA TGCAGTGCTCGACCGGAAGCATTGGGGTACTTC.

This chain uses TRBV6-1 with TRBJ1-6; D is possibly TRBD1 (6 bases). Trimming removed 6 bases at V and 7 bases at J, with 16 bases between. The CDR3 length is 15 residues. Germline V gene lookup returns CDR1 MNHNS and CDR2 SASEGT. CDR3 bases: TGTGCCAGCAGCATTCAAGGGGGGTTGAATTCACCCCTCCACTTT. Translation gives CASSIQGGLNSPLHF.

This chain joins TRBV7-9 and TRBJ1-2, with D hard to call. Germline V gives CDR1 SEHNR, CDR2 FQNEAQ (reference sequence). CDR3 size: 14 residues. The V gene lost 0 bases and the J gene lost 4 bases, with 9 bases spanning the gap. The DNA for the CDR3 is TGTGCCAGCAGCTTAGCGACCGGAGGCTATGGCTACACCTTC. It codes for CASSLATGGYGYTF.

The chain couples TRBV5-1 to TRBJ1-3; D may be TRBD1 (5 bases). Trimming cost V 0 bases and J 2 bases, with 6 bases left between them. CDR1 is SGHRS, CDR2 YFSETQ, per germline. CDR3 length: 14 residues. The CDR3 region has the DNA TGCGCCAGCAGCTTGGAGGGGACTGGAAACACCATATATTTT. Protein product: CASSLEGTGNTIYF.

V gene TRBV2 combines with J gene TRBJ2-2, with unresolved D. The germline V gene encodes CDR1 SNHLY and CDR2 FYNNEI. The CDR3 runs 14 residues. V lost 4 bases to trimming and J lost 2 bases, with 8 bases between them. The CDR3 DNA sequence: TGTGCCAGCAGTGTTTACAGAAACACCGGGGAGCTGTTTTTT. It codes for CASSVYRNTGELFF.

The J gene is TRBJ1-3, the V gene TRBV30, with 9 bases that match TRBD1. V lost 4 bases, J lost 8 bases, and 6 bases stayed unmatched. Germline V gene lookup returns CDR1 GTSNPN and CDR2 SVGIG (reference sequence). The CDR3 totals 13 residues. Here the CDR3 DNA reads TGTGCCTGGAATGGACAGGGGATGGACACCATATATTTT. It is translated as CAWNGQGMDTIYF.

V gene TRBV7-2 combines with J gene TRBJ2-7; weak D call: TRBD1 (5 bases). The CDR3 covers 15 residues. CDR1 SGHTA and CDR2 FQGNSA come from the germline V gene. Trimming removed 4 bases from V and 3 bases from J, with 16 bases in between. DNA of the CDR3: TGTGCCAGCAGCTCTCCGGGCGGCCAGGGCTACGAGCAGTACTTC. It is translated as CASSSPGGQGYEQYF.

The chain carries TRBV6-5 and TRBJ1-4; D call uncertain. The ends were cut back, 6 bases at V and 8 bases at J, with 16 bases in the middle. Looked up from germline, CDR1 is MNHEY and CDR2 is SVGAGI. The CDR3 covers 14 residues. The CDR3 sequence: CASSRNILTEKLFF. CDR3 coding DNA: TGTGCCAGCAGCCGGAACATCTTAACGGAAAAACTGTTTTTT.